This entry lists 19 T cell receptor beta chains sequenced from one sample in a study of blood T cell repertoires in COVID-19. Produced via immunoSEQ multiplex PCR; TCRdb's table is partial and in-frame only. The profile shows 130,000 to 150,000 clones, roughly 87% of them singletons. Source material: peripheral blood. The receptors were sampled from a man in his 70s with acute or convalescent COVID-19.

V is TRBV15 and J is TRBJ1-5, with TRBD1 as a possible D gene (6 bases). Germline V gene sequence: CDR1 LNHNV, CDR2 YYDKDF (reference sequence). This CDR3 spans 14 amino acids. Trimming took off 5 bases at V and 3 bases at J, with 11 bases between the two ends. The CDR3 sequence is CATSRGQFNQPQHF. The DNA of the CDR3 is TGTGCCACCAGCCGCGGACAGTTCAATCAGCCCCAGCATTTT.

This rearrangement joins TRBV7-9 to TRBJ2-3; D unresolved. From germline, CDR1 is SEHNR and CDR2 FQNEAQ (reference sequence). The germline V and J ends were trimmed by 4 bases and 5 bases, with 4 bases remaining between them. The CDR3 covers 11 residues. The CDR3 DNA follows: TGTGCCAGCAGCTCCAGAGATACGCAGTATTTT. This translates into CASSSRDTQYF. The full variable domain, rest sourced from reference TRBV7-9 and TRBJ2-3, is DTGVSQNPRHKITKRGQNVTFRCDPISEHNRLYWYRQTLGQGPEFLTYFQNEAQLEKSRLLSDRFSAERPKGSFSTLEIQRTEQGDSAMYLCASSSRDTQYFGPGTRLTVL.

The CDR3 DNA is TGTGCCTCGGGGCAAGAGACCCAGTACTTC. Translated, it gives CASGQETQYF. The V gene is TRBV7-2, the J gene TRBJ2-5; tentative D call: TRBD2 (5 bases). CDR1 is SGHTA, CDR2 FQGNSA, per germline. V dropped 11 bases and J dropped 2 bases, with 6 bases sitting between them. CDR3 length: 10 residues. Full variable domain (remainder filled in from reference TRBV7-2 and TRBJ2-5): GAGVSQSPSNKVTEKGKDVELRCDPISGHTALYWYRQSLGQGLEFLIYFQGNSAPDKSGLPSDRFSAERTGGSVSTLTIQRTQQEDSAVYLCASGQETQYFGPGTRLLVL.

V and J are TRBV7-9 and TRBJ2-3, with D perhaps matching TRBD2 (6 bases). Germline assignment: CDR1 SEHNR and CDR2 FQNEAQ (reference sequence). The ends were cut back, 0 bases at V and 4 bases at J, with 11 bases in the middle. The CDR3 has 15 amino acids. In nucleotides, the CDR3 is TGTGCCAGCAGCTTAGCGGGGGGACTCGCAGATACGCAGTATTTT. Translation gives CASSLAGGLADTQYF.

This clone has more than one count but fewer than ten. CDR3 residues: CAWNPDRAGGYTF. In DNA form, the CDR3 reads TGTGCCTGGAATCCAGACAGGGCGGGTGGCTACACCTTC. The rearrangement links TRBV30 to TRBJ1-2, with 7 bases aligning to TRBD1. The V gene end was trimmed by 4 bases and the J gene end by 7 bases; junction bases not matched to a gene: 9. The CDR3 is 13 residues long. Looked up from germline, CDR1 is GTSNPN and CDR2 is SVGIG (reference sequence).

The gene calls are TRBV6-5 and TRBJ1-1, with D possibly matching TRBD1 (5 bases). Between the trimmed V and J ends, which lost 3 bases and 1 base, there was a span of 9 bases. The CDR3 has 14 amino acids. Per germline, CDR1 MNHEY and CDR2 SVGAGI. The CDR3 spells CASSYGRANTEAFF. The CDR3 nucleotides are TGTGCCAGCAGTTATGGCAGGGCGAACACTGAAGCTTTCTTT.

The V call is TRBV5-1, the J call TRBJ2-2; D gene ambiguous. CDR1 is SGHRS, CDR2 YFSETQ, per germline. V lost 1 base to trimming and J lost 0 bases, with 4 bases between them. The CDR3 loop spans 14 amino acids. The CDR3 here is CASSLTANTGELFF. Here the CDR3 DNA reads TGCGCCAGCAGCTTGACAGCGAACACCGGGGAGCTGTTTTTT. The full variable domain, completed using reference TRBV5-1 and TRBJ2-2, is KAGVTQTPRYLIKTRGQQVTLSCSPISGHRSVSWYQQTPGQGLQFLFEYFSETQRNKGNFPGRFSGRQFSNSRSEMNVSTLELGDSALYLCASSLTANTGELFFGEGSRLTVL.

V and J are TRBV29-1 and TRBJ1-4; D is possibly TRBD1 (5 bases). CDR1 and CDR2 from the germline V gene are SQVTM and ANQGSEA. CDR3 length equals 14 residues. Trimming took 0 bases from V and 3 from J, leaving 8 bases between them. The chain's CDR3 is CSVEDRGSNEKLFF. The DNA of the CDR3 is TGCAGCGTTGAAGATCGGGGGTCTAATGAAAAACTGTTTTTT.

The rearrangement joins TRBV15 to TRBJ1-4, with TRBD1 as a possible D gene (5 bases). The CDR3 consists of 16 residues. V lost 0 bases to trimming and J lost 2 bases, with 10 bases between them. Germline CDR1 LNHNV, CDR2 YYDKDF (reference sequence). The CDR3 loop is CATSRDRGGTNEKLFF. The DNA for the CDR3 is TGTGCCACCAGCAGAGATCGTGGGGGGACTAATGAAAAACTGTTTTTT.

This chain joins TRBV11-2 and TRBJ2-1, with TRBD2 matching over 8 bases. The CDR3 runs to 15 residues. Germline trimming cut 4 bases from V and 3 bases from J; bases unmatched to any gene: 5. CDR1 SGHAT and CDR2 FQNNGV come from the germline V gene. The CDR3 nucleotides are TGTGCCAGCAGCTATGATAGCGGGATCTACAATGAGCAGTTCTTC. It yields the protein CASSYDSGIYNEQFF.

This clone was counted a single time. V is TRBV21-1 and J is TRBJ2-6; the table names TRBD2, a call not compared with the DNA. TRBV21-1 is deemed a pseudogene. The CDR3 loop spans 15 amino acids. In DNA, the CDR3 is TGTGCCAGCAGCAAAGGAGGGACTGGGGCCAACGTCCTGACTTTC. Its translation is CASSKGGTGANVLTF.

The chain carries TRBV19 and TRBJ1-2, with a possible D match to TRBD1 (5 bases). V lost 4 bases to trimming and J lost 8 bases, with 17 bases between them. CDR3 size: 14 residues. Germline assignment: CDR1 LNHDA and CDR2 SQIVND (reference sequence). CDR3 protein: CASSTKGQGIGYTF. The CDR3 bases are TGTGCCAGTAGTACCAAGGGCCAGGGAATAGGCTACACCTTC.

The chain uses TRBV7-2 and TRBJ2-1; the match to TRBD2 covers 7 bases. CDR3 size: 15 residues. CDR1 is SGHTA and CDR2 is FQGNSA in the germline V gene. Losses at the gene ends were 5 bases for V and 2 bases for J; bases not matched to a gene: 6. In DNA, the CDR3 is TGTGCCAGCAGCGATAGCGGGCCTCCCTACAATGAGCAGTTCTTC. It is translated as CASSDSGPPYNEQFF.

The chain joins TRBV7-9 to TRBJ2-5; unclear D gene. V was shortened by 0 bases and J by 1 base, with 9 bases between the two germline ends. Germline loops: CDR1 SEHNR, CDR2 FQNEAQ (reference sequence). There are 15 residues in the CDR3. Written as DNA, the CDR3 is TGTGCCAGCAGCTTAGCGCACGGCGGCCAAGAGACCCAGTACTTC. It specifies CASSLAHGGQETQYF.

The J gene is TRBJ1-2, the V gene TRBV4-1; TRBD1 is a possible D gene (5 bases). The CDR3 consists of 16 residues. CDR1 and CDR2 from the germline V gene are MGHRA and YSYEKL. Trimming pared 1 base from V and 3 bases from J, leaving 15 bases between. CDR3 sequence: CASSQGRDVSHYGYTF. The CDR3 nucleotides read TGCGCCAGCAGCCAAGGGAGGGACGTGAGTCACTATGGCTACACCTTC.

The gene calls are TRBV6-1 and TRBJ2-7; 7 bases are shared with TRBD1. Germline loops: CDR1 MNHNS, CDR2 SASEGT. V was clipped by 0 bases and J by 5 bases; unmatched bases: 4. The length of the CDR3 is 14 residues. This CDR3 reads CASSEAQGPNEQYF. DNA for the CDR3: TGTGCCAGCAGTGAAGCACAGGGGCCCAACGAGCAGTACTTC.

The chain carries TRBV5-1 and TRBJ1-2; weak D call: TRBD1 (6 bases). With 1 base removed from V and 4 bases from J, the gap between germline ends came to 14 bases. The CDR3 totals 15 residues. Germline CDR1 reads SGHRS; CDR2 reads YFSETQ. CDR3 sequence (DNA): TGCGCCAGCAGCTTGTGGGGGGGCCAGAGCTATGGCTACACCTTC. Amino acid sequence: CASSLWGGQSYGYTF.

The genes are TRBV6-4 and TRBJ2-3, with TRBD1 identical over 9 bases. This CDR3 has 15 residues. Germline lookup yields CDR1 MRHNA and CDR2 SNTAGT. Losses at the gene ends were 4 bases for V and 2 bases for J; bases not matched to a gene: 4. DNA of the CDR3: TGTGCCAGCAGTGTCCGACAGGGGGACACAGATACGCAGTATTTT. This sequence encodes CASSVRQGDTDTQYF.

This chain connects TRBV28 to TRBJ1-5, with D perhaps matching TRBD1 (5 bases). Between the trimmed V and J ends, which lost 6 bases and 5 bases, there was a span of 17 bases. Germline CDR1 MDHEN, CDR2 SYDVKM. The CDR3 extends over 15 amino acids. This chain's CDR3 is CASSPLNAGDQPQHF. The CDR3 coding sequence is TGTGCCAGCAGCCCCCTCAATGCGGGGGATCAGCCCCAGCATTTT.